These 22 T cell receptor beta chains came from one sample sequenced in a study of cytomegalovirus exposure and HLA in healthy donors. The PCR employed 60 Vbeta primers together with 13 Jbeta primers. Clones were sequenced by immunoSEQ multiplex PCR, and TCRdb holds only the in-frame ones, with some missing. The sample yields more than 85,000 clones, 69% seen once. Sample: PBMCs. The receptor source for this set is a woman in her 70s in good health and CMV-seropositive.

The chain employs TRBV6-1 and TRBJ2-7; 12 bases fit TRBD1. V dropped 8 bases and J dropped 6; count of bases not matched to a gene: 11. The germline CDR1 and CDR2 sequences are MNHNS and SASEGT. There are 15 residues in the CDR3. This CDR3 reads CASLRSGTGGAEQYF. The CDR3 DNA reads as TGTGCCAGCTTAAGATCCGGGACAGGGGGCGCCGAGCAGTACTTC.

The rearrangement links TRBV4-2 to TRBJ2-5; perhaps TRBD2 as D (5 bases). The CDR3 has 18 amino acids. Germline assignment: CDR1 LGHNA and CDR2 YNFKEQ. V shed 1 base and J shed 5 bases, with 23 bases lying between them. The chain's CDR3 is CASSQVGGRRLLRETQYF. The CDR3 DNA reads as TGTGCCAGCAGCCAAGTAGGCGGTCGGCGACTACTAAGGGAGACCCAGTACTTC.

CDR3 in DNA: TGTGCCAGCAGCGTAAATCCCCAGGAAGAGACCCAGTACTTC. It specifies CASSVNPQEETQYF. J is TRBJ2-5 and V is TRBV9; D uncertain. The CDR3 is made up of 14 amino acids. The germline V gene has CDR1 SGDLS and CDR2 YYNGEE. V lost 1 base to trimming and J lost 3 bases, with 10 bases between them.

The chain joins TRBV18 to TRBJ2-5, with TRBD1 matching 7 bases. The CDR3 has 15 residues. Trimming at V came to 3 bases and at J to 1 base, leaving 5 bases not matched to a gene. Germline lookup yields CDR1 KGHSH and CDR2 LQKENI. The CDR3 protein is CASSPPTGLQETQYF. The CDR3 region has the DNA TGTGCCAGCTCACCCCCGACAGGGCTCCAAGAGACCCAGTACTTC.

In its sample, this clone was seen once. The chain links TRBV10-1 to TRBJ1-1; D is uncertain. This CDR3 is 13 amino acids long. CDR1 and CDR2 (germline): WNHNN, SYGVQD (reference sequence). Trimming took off 0 bases at V and 3 bases at J, with 5 bases between the two ends. CDR3 amino acids: CASSESLDTEAFF. The CDR3, as DNA: TGCGCCAGCAGTGAGTCTCTCGACACTGAAGCTTTCTTT.

This sequence joins TRBV6-5 and TRBJ2-3, with 10 bases aligning to TRBD2. The germline V gene has CDR1 MNHEY and CDR2 SVGAGI. The CDR3 runs 15 residues. V trimming: 7 bases; J trimming: 3 bases; junction bases outside the gene matches: 7. CDR3 amino acids: CASTKIAGGTDTQYF. CDR3 nucleotide sequence: TGTGCCAGCACCAAAATAGCGGGGGGAACAGATACGCAGTATTTT.

The chain recombines TRBV28 with TRBJ1-4; D is perhaps TRBD1 (6 bases). Trimming took off 4 bases at V and 0 bases at J, with 12 bases between the two ends. This CDR3 comprises 16 residues. Germline V CDR1 and CDR2: MDHEN, SYDVKM. The CDR3 loop is CASSSTGGTTNEKLFF. CDR3 DNA: TGTGCCAGCAGTTCGACAGGCGGAACAACTAATGAAAAACTGTTTTTT.

The rearrangement uses TRBV28 and TRBJ2-3; TRBD2 matches 13 bases. Germline CDR1 and CDR2: MDHEN and SYDVKM. The CDR3 extends over 16 amino acids. The V segment lost 4 bases and the J segment 3 bases; nucleotides outside the gene matches: 4. The CDR3: CASSSSLAGGTDTQYF. CDR3 bases: TGTGCCAGCAGTTCCTCACTAGCGGGGGGGACAGATACGCAGTATTTT.

This clone was seen only a few times. The chain employs TRBV7-9 and TRBJ1-2, with D possibly being TRBD1 (6 bases). There are 13 residues in the CDR3. V lost 1 base and J 4 bases, leaving 7 bases between the germline ends. From germline, CDR1 is SEHNR and CDR2 FQNEAQ (reference sequence). CDR3: CASSLETGYGYTF. Written as DNA, the CDR3 is TGTGCCAGCAGCTTAGAGACAGGCTATGGCTACACCTTC.

This clone was seen more than once but under ten times. The V gene is TRBV5-1, the J gene TRBJ1-2; perhaps TRBD1 as D (5 bases). CDR3 size: 13 residues. CDR1 is SGHRS, CDR2 YFSETQ, per germline. Trimming stripped 0 bases from V and 6 bases from J, with 9 bases between. The CDR3 region has the DNA TGCGCCAGCAGCTTGGCCGGGGGGAATGGCTACACCTTC. It codes for CASSLAGGNGYTF.

This clone was seen only a few times. The chain recombines TRBV4-1 with TRBJ2-1; 7 nucleotides match TRBD1. V shed 4 bases and J 4 bases; nucleotides not matched to a gene: 7. The germline V gene encodes CDR1 MGHRA and CDR2 YSYEKL. CDR3 length equals 15 residues. The CDR3 bases are TGCGCCAGCAGCCCCCACAGGGGTCCTTACAATGAGCAGTTCTTC. Amino acid sequence: CASSPHRGPYNEQFF.

This sequence joins TRBV2 and TRBJ1-1; D uncertain. Germline V CDR1 and CDR2: SNHLY, FYNNEI. The CDR3 contains 14 residues. Trimming stripped 9 bases from V and 0 bases from J, with 14 bases between. CDR3 amino acids: CASQWTALNTEAFF. CDR3 in DNA: TGTGCCAGTCAATGGACTGCCTTGAACACTGAAGCTTTCTTT.

The V call is TRBV2, the J call TRBJ2-3; D gene uncertain. Trimming took off 4 bases at V and 4 bases at J, with 15 bases between the two ends. The CDR3 is made up of 15 amino acids. Germline V gene lookup returns CDR1 SNHLY and CDR2 FYNNEI. In DNA, the CDR3 is TGTGCCAGCAGTGTGTCCGACTCCCTAGCAGATACGCAGTATTTT. Residues: CASSVSDSLADTQYF.

The chain couples TRBV10-1 to TRBJ1-1; D not certain. The germline CDR1 and CDR2 sequences are WNHNN and SYGVQD (reference sequence). V was clipped by 8 bases and J by 9 bases, with 13 bases between them. The CDR3 spans 11 residues. CDR3 sequence: CASEEGSQAFF. In DNA, the CDR3 is TGCGCCAGCGAGGAGGGCAGCCAAGCTTTCTTT.

This clone was seen only once. The chain combines TRBV13 with TRBJ2-7; 8 positions agree with TRBD2. The CDR3 has 13 amino acids. V shed 5 bases and J 2 bases; nucleotides not matched to a gene: 2. The germline CDR1 and CDR2 sequences are PRHDT and FYEKMQ (reference sequence). The CDR3 sequence is CASSRSGAYEQYF. The CDR3 region has the DNA TGTGCCAGCAGCCGTAGCGGGGCCTACGAGCAGTACTTC.

The chain has TRBV5-5 and TRBJ1-4; no clear D gene. Per the germline V gene, CDR1 is SGHKS and CDR2 is YYEKEE (reference sequence). The ends were cut back, 3 bases at V and 6 bases at J, with 9 bases in the middle. CDR3 length equals 13 residues. The CDR3 is CASSSGSYEKLFF. The CDR3 DNA reads as TGTGCCAGCAGCTCCGGGTCCTATGAAAAACTGTTTTTT.

The chain employs TRBV18 and TRBJ1-1; no definite D call. Trimming cost V 2 bases and J 4 bases, with 14 bases left between them. CDR1 KGHSH and CDR2 LQKENI come from the germline V gene. This CDR3 has 15 residues. The CDR3: CASSPDPDKGTEAFF. The DNA for the CDR3 is TGTGCCAGCTCACCAGACCCTGACAAAGGCACTGAAGCTTTCTTT.

A single count supports this clone. This sequence joins TRBV6-1 and TRBJ1-4, with 7 positions matching TRBD1. Germline V gene lookup returns CDR1 MNHNS and CDR2 SASEGT. The junction had 9 bases not matched to a gene; V was cut back by 6 bases and J by 5 bases. This CDR3 comprises 15 residues. CDR3 coding DNA: TGTGCCAGCAGGTCCGGGACAGTTGGGAATGAAAAACTGTTTTTT. This gives the protein CASRSGTVGNEKLFF.

The rearrangement joins TRBV20-1 to TRBJ2-1; tentatively, D is TRBD2 (7 bases). The CDR3 covers 11 residues. The germline CDR1 and CDR2 sequences are DFQATT and SNEGSKA (reference sequence). DNA for the CDR3: TGCGGGGGGGGCGCTTACAATGAGCAGTTCTTC. It is translated as CGGGAYNEQFF.

V is TRBV13 and J is TRBJ1-2; TRBD1 is a possible D gene (5 bases). CDR1 and CDR2 from the germline V gene are PRHDT and FYEKMQ (reference sequence). This CDR3 region has 15 residues. Trimming left V 5 bases short and J 1 base short, with 14 bases between. The CDR3 nucleotides are TGTGCCAGCAGCCTCGGAAGGACAATTAACTATGGCTACACCTTC. Amino acid sequence: CASSLGRTINYGYTF.

V gene TRBV30 combines with J gene TRBJ1-2; 8 bases agree with TRBD1. V dropped 2 bases and J dropped 5; count of bases not matched to a gene: 7. Germline CDR1 reads GTSNPN; CDR2 reads SVGIG (reference sequence). The CDR3 sequence is 14 residues long. Written as DNA, the CDR3 is TGTGCCTGGAGTCCTGGGACAGGAAGATATGGCTACACCTTC. Protein: CAWSPGTGRYGYTF.

V is TRBV18 and J is TRBJ1-6, with 7 bases lining up with TRBD1. V gave up 4 bases and J gave up 4 bases; unmatched junction bases: 1. Germline V gene data show CDR1 as KGHSH and CDR2 as LQKENI. The CDR3 covers 14 residues. The CDR3 protein is CASSQQGYNSPLHF. The DNA of the CDR3 is TGTGCCAGCTCACAACAGGGGTATAATTCACCCCTCCACTTT.